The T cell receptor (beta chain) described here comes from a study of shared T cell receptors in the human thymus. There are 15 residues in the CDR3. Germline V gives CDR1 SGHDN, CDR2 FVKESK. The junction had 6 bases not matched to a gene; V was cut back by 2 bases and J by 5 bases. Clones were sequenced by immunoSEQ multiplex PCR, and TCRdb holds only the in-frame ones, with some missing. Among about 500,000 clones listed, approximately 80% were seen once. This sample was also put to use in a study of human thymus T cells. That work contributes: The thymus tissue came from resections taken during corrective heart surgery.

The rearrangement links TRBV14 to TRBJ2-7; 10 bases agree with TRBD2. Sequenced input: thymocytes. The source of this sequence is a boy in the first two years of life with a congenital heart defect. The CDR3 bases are TGTGCCAGCAGCCAAAAGCTAGCGGGAGCCCACGAGCAGTACTTC. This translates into CASSQKLAGAHEQYF.